A selection of T cell receptor beta chains follows, all from one sample in a study of blood T cell repertoires in COVID-19. Produced via immunoSEQ multiplex PCR; TCRdb's table is partial and in-frame only. The sample lists approximately 300,000 clones, 85% occurring once. The sample was PBMCs or T cells enriched from blood (not recorded which). These receptors all stem from a woman in her twenties or thirties who had been exposed to COVID-19. CDR3s include the opening cysteine and the closing phenylalanine or tryptophan. The D gene is left open where the match is weak. A clone size is listed for some rows: how often the clone was seen (once, few, many), or a class if it is expanded.

v_call: TRBV6-4
d_call: -
j_call: TRBJ1-1
clone_size: -
cdr3_aa: CASSDFGTGSF
cdr3_nt: -

v_call: TRBV11-2
d_call: -
j_call: TRBJ1-6
clone_size: many
cdr3_aa: CASSLGRTSGSPLHF
cdr3_nt: TGTGCCAGCAGCTTAGGTCGCACCTCGGGATCACCCCTCCACTTT

v_call: TRBV19
d_call: TRBD1
j_call: TRBJ1-5
clone_size: -
cdr3_aa: CASSMAGGNNQPQHF
cdr3_nt: TGTGCCAGTAGTATGGCAGGGGGCAACAATCAGCCCCAGCATTTT

v_call: TRBV30
d_call: -
j_call: TRBJ2-3
clone_size: many
cdr3_aa: CAWSVRVRDTQYF
cdr3_nt: TGTGCCTGGAGTGTACGAGTAAGAGATACGCAGTATTTT

v_call: TRBV28
d_call: TRBD1
j_call: TRBJ1-4
clone_size: once
cdr3_aa: CASIRQGTVKLFF
cdr3_nt: TGTGCCAGCATCCGACAGGGGACTGTGAAACTGTTTTTT

v_call: TRBV12-3/TRBV12-4
d_call: -
j_call: TRBJ1-1
clone_size: few
cdr3_aa: CASSLLGSEAFF
cdr3_nt: TGTGCCAGCAGTTTACTGGGCTCTGAAGCTTTCTTT

v_call: TRBV2
d_call: -
j_call: TRBJ1-4
clone_size: few
cdr3_aa: CASSWERGNEKLFF
cdr3_nt: TGTGCCAGCAGTTGGGAGAGAGGGAATGAAAAACTGTTTTTT

v_call: TRBV5-8
d_call: TRBD1
j_call: TRBJ1-2
clone_size: -
cdr3_aa: CASSYGPGGQVYGYTF
cdr3_nt: TGTGCCAGCAGCTATGGCCCAGGGGGCCAGGTCTATGGCTACACCTTC

v_call: TRBV19
d_call: TRBD1
j_call: TRBJ1-1
clone_size: once
cdr3_aa: CASSIAGGLLNTEAFF
cdr3_nt: TGTGCCAGTAGTATAGCAGGGGGGCTGTTGAACACTGAAGCTTTCTTT

v_call: TRBV19
d_call: -
j_call: TRBJ2-1
clone_size: -
cdr3_aa: CASSSGGAQNEQFF
cdr3_nt: TGTGCCAGTAGTTCGGGTGGGGCTCAAAATGAGCAGTTCTTC

v_call: TRBV5-1
d_call: TRBD2
j_call: TRBJ2-7
clone_size: once
cdr3_aa: CASSSPTSGRAGRYEQYF
cdr3_nt: TGCGCCAGCAGCTCCCCGACTAGCGGGAGGGCCGGTCGGTACGAGCAGTACTTC

v_call: TRBV5-1
d_call: TRBD2
j_call: TRBJ2-1
clone_size: -
cdr3_aa: CASSLKSGLAGEDEQFF
cdr3_nt: TGCGCCAGCAGCCTGAAGTCTGGACTAGCGGGAGAAGATGAGCAGTTCTTC

v_call: TRBV28
d_call: -
j_call: TRBJ2-3
clone_size: -
cdr3_aa: CASSTPFRIQGTDTQYF
cdr3_nt: TGTGCCAGCAGTACACCATTTCGGATACAGGGCACAGATACGCAGTATTTT

v_call: TRBV5-1
d_call: TRBD1
j_call: TRBJ1-1
clone_size: once
cdr3_aa: CASSLGDRGIGTEAFF
cdr3_nt: TGCGCCAGCAGCTTGGGGGACAGGGGAATAGGCACTGAAGCTTTCTTT

v_call: TRBV7-2
d_call: TRBD1
j_call: TRBJ1-5
clone_size: -
cdr3_aa: CASSLADRGGNQPQHF
cdr3_nt: TGTGCCAGCAGCTTAGCCGACAGGGGAGGCAATCAGCCCCAGCATTTT

v_call: TRBV29-1
d_call: -
j_call: TRBJ2-1
clone_size: -
cdr3_aa: CSAHRGGEQFF
cdr3_nt: TGCAGCGCCCACAGGGGGGGTGAGCAGTTCTTC

v_call: TRBV2
d_call: TRBD1
j_call: TRBJ2-5
clone_size: few
cdr3_aa: CASRDRGGGETQYF
cdr3_nt: TGTGCCAGCAGAGACAGGGGGGGTGGAGAGACCCAGTACTTC

v_call: TRBV28
d_call: TRBD1
j_call: TRBJ1-2
clone_size: -
cdr3_aa: CASRGQGWAGYTF
cdr3_nt: TGTGCCAGCAGGGGACAGGGGTGGGCTGGCTACACCTTC

v_call: TRBV27
d_call: -
j_call: TRBJ1-5
clone_size: -
cdr3_aa: CASRTGSNQPQHF
cdr3_nt: TGTGCCAGCAGGACAGGTAGCAATCAGCCCCAGCATTTT

v_call: TRBV28
d_call: TRBD2
j_call: TRBJ2-2
clone_size: -
cdr3_aa: CASSYLAGENYNTGELFF
cdr3_nt: TGTGCCAGCAGCTATCTAGCGGGAGAGAACTATAACACCGGGGAGCTGTTTTTT

v_call: TRBV6-5
d_call: -
j_call: TRBJ1-3
clone_size: -
cdr3_aa: CASSYLANSGNTIYF
cdr3_nt: TGTGCCAGCAGTTACTTGGCCAACTCTGGAAACACCATATATTTT

v_call: TRBV5-1
d_call: TRBD1
j_call: TRBJ1-6
clone_size: -
cdr3_aa: CASRLTGSSYNSPLHF
cdr3_nt: TGCGCCAGCAGGTTGACAGGGAGCTCCTATAATTCACCCCTCCACTTT

v_call: TRBV27
d_call: TRBD2
j_call: TRBJ2-1
clone_size: -
cdr3_aa: CASSLAGDYNEQFF
cdr3_nt: TGTGCCAGCAGTCTAGCGGGGGATTACAATGAGCAGTTCTTC

v_call: TRBV2
d_call: TRBD2
j_call: TRBJ2-2
clone_size: -
cdr3_aa: CASRQLAGGPGELFF
cdr3_nt: TGTGCCAGCAGGCAACTAGCGGGGGGGCCCGGGGAGCTGTTTTTT

v_call: TRBV19
d_call: -
j_call: TRBJ1-1
clone_size: -
cdr3_aa: CASSWSGDTEAFF
cdr3_nt: TGTGCCAGTAGTTGGTCGGGGGACACTGAAGCTTTCTTT

v_call: TRBV27
d_call: -
j_call: TRBJ2-3
clone_size: -
cdr3_aa: CASSLSGTTDTQYF
cdr3_nt: TGTGCCAGCAGTTTATCGGGCACTACAGATACGCAGTATTTT

v_call: TRBV5-1
d_call: -
j_call: TRBJ1-3
clone_size: -
cdr3_aa: CASSPQGWNTIYF
cdr3_nt: TGCGCCAGCAGCCCACAGGGTTGGAACACCATATATTTT

v_call: TRBV14
d_call: -
j_call: TRBJ2-3
clone_size: -
cdr3_aa: CASSRRLVSDTQYF
cdr3_nt: TGTGCCAGCAGCCGGCGGCTAGTTTCTGATACGCAGTATTTT

v_call: TRBV4-1
d_call: -
j_call: TRBJ1-5
clone_size: once
cdr3_aa: CASSQDYGQPQHF
cdr3_nt: TGCGCCAGCAGCCAAGATTACGGGCAGCCCCAGCATTTT

v_call: TRBV16
d_call: TRBD1
j_call: TRBJ1-6
clone_size: -
cdr3_aa: CASSQLKQGKNRSPLHF
cdr3_nt: TGTGCCAGCAGCCAATTAAAACAGGGGAAAAATCGTTCACCCCTCCACTTT

v_call: TRBV5-1
d_call: -
j_call: TRBJ2-1
clone_size: -
cdr3_aa: CASSLGPRSNEQFF
cdr3_nt: TGCGCCAGCAGCTTGGGTCCCAGGTCGAATGAGCAGTTCTTC

v_call: TRBV28
d_call: TRBD1
j_call: TRBJ1-2
clone_size: few
cdr3_aa: CASSTGTGANFIYGYTF
cdr3_nt: TGTGCCAGCAGTACCGGGACAGGGGCTAACTTCATCTATGGCTACACCTTC

v_call: TRBV13
d_call: -
j_call: TRBJ2-7
clone_size: -
cdr3_aa: CASSLQGSYEQYF
cdr3_nt: TGTGCCAGCAGCTTACAGGGATCCTACGAGCAGTACTTC

v_call: TRBV7-9
d_call: TRBD1
j_call: TRBJ1-2
clone_size: -
cdr3_aa: CASSLGGQGYTF
cdr3_nt: TGTGCCAGCAGCTTAGGGGGACAGGGCTACACCTTC

v_call: TRBV4-2
d_call: TRBD1
j_call: TRBJ1-3
clone_size: -
cdr3_aa: CASSQDGTGRDGNTIYF
cdr3_nt: TGTGCCAGCAGCCAAGATGGGACAGGGCGGGATGGAAACACCATATATTTT

v_call: TRBV27
d_call: -
j_call: TRBJ1-5
clone_size: -
cdr3_aa: CASRTTGNQPQHF
cdr3_nt: TGTGCCAGCAGGACCACGGGTAATCAGCCCCAGCATTTT

v_call: TRBV7-2
d_call: -
j_call: TRBJ2-3
clone_size: -
cdr3_aa: CASSLGSDGGTDTQYF
cdr3_nt: TGTGCCAGCAGCTTAGGGTCGGACGGGGGCACAGATACGCAGTATTTT

v_call: TRBV28
d_call: -
j_call: TRBJ2-7
clone_size: -
cdr3_aa: CASSFAQSSPNRYEQYF
cdr3_nt: TGTGCCAGCAGTTTCGCCCAGTCATCTCCGAACCGCTACGAGCAGTACTTC

v_call: TRBV7-2
d_call: -
j_call: TRBJ1-1
clone_size: -
cdr3_aa: CASSFKGRQETFF
cdr3_nt: TGTGCCAGCAGCTTTAAGGGGAGACAGGAAACTTTCTTT

v_call: TRBV7-2
d_call: TRBD1
j_call: TRBJ1-2
clone_size: few
cdr3_aa: CASSPDRGYGYTF
cdr3_nt: TGTGCCAGCAGTCCGGACAGGGGATATGGCTACACCTTC

v_call: TRBV29-1
d_call: TRBD1
j_call: TRBJ2-7
clone_size: -
cdr3_aa: CSVGGQGNSYEQYF
cdr3_nt: TGCAGCGTTGGAGGACAGGGGAATTCCTACGAGCAGTACTTC

v_call: TRBV6-1
d_call: -
j_call: TRBJ2-3
clone_size: -
cdr3_aa: CASSERGTTDTQYF
cdr3_nt: TGTGCCAGCAGTGAAAGGGGGACCACAGATACGCAGTATTTT

v_call: TRBV19
d_call: TRBD1
j_call: TRBJ2-7
clone_size: -
cdr3_aa: CASSIVSGTEYEQYF
cdr3_nt: TGTGCCAGTAGTATAGTATCCGGGACAGAGTACGAGCAGTACTTC

v_call: TRBV18
d_call: -
j_call: TRBJ2-7
clone_size: -
cdr3_aa: CASSPGAGEYSYEQYF
cdr3_nt: TGTGCCAGCTCACCGGGGGCAGGGGAATACTCCTACGAGCAGTACTTC

v_call: TRBV4-2
d_call: TRBD1
j_call: TRBJ1-6
clone_size: -
cdr3_aa: CASSRDSSNSPLHF
cdr3_nt: TGTGCCAGCAGTCGGGACAGCTCTAATTCACCCCTCCACTTT

v_call: TRBV5-1
d_call: TRBD1
j_call: TRBJ1-2
clone_size: few
cdr3_aa: CASSLWSGQAHYGYTF
cdr3_nt: TGCGCCAGCAGCTTGTGGTCGGGACAGGCGCACTATGGCTACACCTTC

v_call: TRBV6-1
d_call: -
j_call: TRBJ1-2
clone_size: -
cdr3_aa: CASSEWAGRLDGYTF
cdr3_nt: TGTGCCAGCAGTGAATGGGCAGGGCGTTTAGATGGCTACACCTTC

v_call: TRBV6-1
d_call: -
j_call: TRBJ1-2
clone_size: -
cdr3_aa: CASSEAGANYGYTF
cdr3_nt: TGTGCCAGCAGTGAAGCCGGAGCTAACTATGGCTACACCTTC

v_call: TRBV13
d_call: TRBD2
j_call: TRBJ2-7
clone_size: -
cdr3_aa: CASSTGGLAGVEQYF
cdr3_nt: TGTGCCAGCAGCACGGGGGGGCTAGCGGGAGTCGAGCAGTACTTC

v_call: TRBV7-9
d_call: -
j_call: TRBJ2-7
clone_size: -
cdr3_aa: CASSLSPVADLHYEQYF
cdr3_nt: TGTGCCAGCAGCTTGAGCCCGGTAGCGGACCTTCACTACGAGCAGTACTTC

v_call: TRBV19
d_call: -
j_call: TRBJ2-1
clone_size: -
cdr3_aa: CASKVTGYEQFF
cdr3_nt: TGTGCCAGTAAGGTCACCGGGTATGAGCAGTTCTTC

v_call: TRBV28
d_call: -
j_call: TRBJ1-1
clone_size: -
cdr3_aa: CATDGDSGFEAFF
cdr3_nt: TGTGCCACCGACGGGGACTCCGGCTTTGAAGCTTTCTTT

v_call: TRBV3-1/TRBV3-2
d_call: -
j_call: TRBJ2-7
clone_size: few
cdr3_aa: CASSQGQVHYEQYF
cdr3_nt: TGTGCCAGCAGCCAAGGACAGGTCCACTACGAGCAGTACTTC

v_call: TRBV30
d_call: -
j_call: TRBJ2-7
clone_size: -
cdr3_aa: CAWSVHYYDYEQYF
cdr3_nt: TGTGCCTGGAGTGTCCATTACTACGACTACGAGCAGTACTTC

v_call: TRBV10-2
d_call: TRBD1
j_call: TRBJ1-6
clone_size: once
cdr3_aa: CASRLGQGGSPLHF
cdr3_nt: TGCGCCAGCAGGTTGGGACAGGGGGGGTCACCCCTCCACTTT